These 26 T cell receptor beta chains share one sample of origin, sequenced in a study of lymphopenia after photon versus proton radiotherapy (dated by TCRdb to about 2019). The library was made by the immunoSEQ multiplex PCR assay. TCRdb obtained this table from immuneACCESS and retained in-frame rearrangements with V and J assigned. These tables miss some clones; where compared with another copy, unresolved V genes account for less than half of the shortfall, and the remainder is unexplained. Within this sample are 3,500 to 4,500 clones, with 71% of them counted one time only. Roughly 57% of the sample rests with the top ten. Sequences were derived from peripheral blood, sampled from a patient treated with proton-based radiotherapy. Receptors were obtained from a man at least 80 years old with esophageal cancer.

The rearrangement links TRBV27 to TRBJ1-4, with a weak D call TRBD1 (6 bases). The CDR3 has 13 amino acids. V dropped 2 bases and J dropped 8 bases, with 9 bases sitting between them. In germline, CDR1 is MNHEY, CDR2 SMNVEV (reference sequence). CDR3 in DNA: TGTGCCAGCAGTTTAATGGACAGCGAAAAACTGTTTTTT. Its translation: CASSLMDSEKLFF.

The DNA of the CDR3 is TGTGCCAGCAGTGATAGACTGCAGTACCAAGAGACCCAGTACTTC. Its translation: CASSDRLQYQETQYF. J is TRBJ2-5 and V is TRBV28, with D unresolved. Germline V gene sequence: CDR1 MDHEN, CDR2 SYDVKM. V lost 5 bases, J lost 0 bases, and 13 bases lay in between. The CDR3 contains 15 residues.

Notes on this clone: The junction and the germline gene differ at one end; a read error may be behind it. The chain employs TRBV9 and TRBJ2-5, with 11 bases matching TRBD2. The DNA matches TRBJ2-7 better at its end, which makes the J call doubtful. CDR1 SGDLS and CDR2 YYNGEE come from the germline V gene. CDR3 length: 14 amino acids. CDR3: CASSVAGGIYEQYF. The CDR3 nucleotides read TGTGCCAGCAGTGTAGCGGGGGGGATATACGAGCAGTACTTC.

This chain connects TRBV14 to TRBJ1-2; a weak D match, TRBD1 (5 bases). V lost 1 base to trimming and J lost 7 bases, with 19 bases between them. Germline CDR1 and CDR2: SGHDN and FVKESK. CDR3 size: 16 residues. CDR3 residues: CASSQGGRGPVRGYTF. The CDR3 DNA reads TGTGCCAGCAGCCAAGGTGGAAGGGGACCAGTTCGTGGCTACACCTTC.

The chain has TRBV19 and TRBJ1-2; 8 positions match TRBD1. The CDR3 totals 13 residues. The ends lost 5 bases at V and 6 bases at J; junction bases unmatched: 5. The V gene's germline CDR1 is LNHDA and CDR2 SQIVND (reference sequence). This chain's CDR3 is CASSPGGWDGYTF. As DNA, the CDR3 is TGTGCCAGTAGTCCAGGGGGCTGGGATGGCTACACCTTC.

In its sample, this clone was seen a few times. The chain has TRBV30 and TRBJ2-1, with TRBD1 identical over 8 bases. This CDR3 is 14 amino acids long. After removal of 1 base from V and 9 bases from J, the junction contained 8 bases not matched to a gene. The V gene's germline CDR1 is GTSNPN and CDR2 SVGIG (reference sequence). For the CDR3, the DNA is TGTGCCTGGAGTGCGGGGACAGGCCCTGGTGAGCAGTTCTTC. It specifies CAWSAGTGPGEQFF.

V is TRBV9 and J is TRBJ2-5, with D unclear. The CDR3 totals 14 residues. Germline loops: CDR1 SGDLS, CDR2 YYNGEE. V was clipped by 4 bases and J by 5 bases, with 15 bases between them. The CDR3 here is CASSLTDGLETQYF. The CDR3 DNA reads TGTGCCAGCAGCCTAACGGACGGTTTGGAGACCCAGTACTTC. The entire variable domain, with the rest obtained from reference TRBV9 and TRBJ2-5, is as follows: DSGVTQTPKHLITATGQRVTLRCSPRSGDLSVYWYQQSLDQGLQFLIQYYNGEERAKGNILERFSAQQFPDLHSELNLSSLELGDSALYFCASSLTDGLETQYFGPGTRLLVL.

By frequency in the sample, this clone is large (0.1 to 1%). The chain recombines TRBV5-1 with TRBJ2-7, with D maybe TRBD1 (7 bases). The germline V and J ends were trimmed by 4 bases and 4 bases, with 18 bases remaining between them. Germline CDR1 reads SGHRS; CDR2 reads YFSETQ. The length of the CDR3 is 15 residues. The CDR3 reads CASSEAGTVGYEQYF. DNA of the CDR3: TGCGCCAGCAGCGAGGCGGGGACAGTCGGTTACGAGCAGTACTTC.

This clone was recorded once. V and J are TRBV29-1 and TRBJ2-1; D perhaps matches TRBD2 (6 bases). This CDR3 is 12 amino acids long. V was clipped by 5 bases and J by 6 bases, with 11 bases between them. CDR1 SQVTM and CDR2 ANQGSEA come from the germline V gene. This CDR3 is CSVTGALNEQFF. The CDR3 DNA is TGCAGCGTTACGGGAGCCCTCAATGAGCAGTTCTTC.

In DNA, the CDR3 is TGTGCCAGCAGCTTCTCGGACGGTGGCACTGAAGCTTTCTTT. This sequence encodes CASSFSDGGTEAFF. The chain uses TRBV11-2 and TRBJ1-1; D gene ambiguous. Germline CDR1 and CDR2: SGHAT and FQNNGV. V shed 3 bases and J shed 4 bases, with 12 bases lying between them. The CDR3 runs to 14 residues.

The V call is TRBV14, the J call TRBJ2-1; D might be TRBD1 or TRBD2, each matching 5 bases. Germline lookup yields CDR1 SGHDN and CDR2 FVKESK. V was cut by 1 base and J by 12 bases, with 19 bases left in between. The CDR3 extends over 15 amino acids. CDR3 DNA: TGTGCCAGCAGCCAAGTCCGCTCTGGGGGATCCGGGCAGTTCTTC. Translated: CASSQVRSGGSGQFF.

This chain uses TRBV29-1 with TRBJ1-2; unclear D gene. The CDR3 covers 11 residues. Trimming left V 5 bases short and J 4 bases short, with 8 bases between. CDR1 and CDR2 from the germline V gene are SQVTM and ANQGSEA. The CDR3: CSVTASYGYTF. CDR3 nucleotide sequence: TGCAGCGTTACAGCTAGCTATGGCTACACCTTC. Based on the CDR3 plus reference TRBV29-1 and TRBJ1-2, the full variable domain is SAVISQKPSRDICQRGTSLTIQCQVDSQVTMMFWYRQQPGQSLTLIATANQGSEATYESGFVIDKFPISRPNLTFSTLTVSNMSPEDSSIYLCSVTASYGYTFGSGTRLTVV.

This CDR3 reads CASSTTGEGNEQFF. The DNA of the CDR3 is TGTGCCAGTAGTACGACAGGGGAGGGGAATGAGCAGTTCTTC. V and J are TRBV19 and TRBJ2-1; a possible D gene is TRBD1 (8 bases). V was trimmed by 4 bases and J by 7 bases, leaving 14 bases between them. The CDR3 is made up of 14 amino acids. CDR1 LNHDA and CDR2 SQIVND come from the germline V gene (reference sequence). Drawing the rest from reference TRBV19 and TRBJ2-1, the complete variable domain is DGGITQSPKYLFRKEGQNVTLSCEQNLNHDAMYWYRQDPGQGLRLIYYSQIVNDFQKGDIAEGYSVSREKKESFPLTVTSAQKNPTAFYLCASSTTGEGNEQFFGPGTRLTVL.

Sample share makes this clone hyperexpanded (1% or more). Distinct nucleotide sequences in the sample also encode this CDR3. V is TRBV11-3 and J is TRBJ1-1, with D perhaps matching TRBD1 (5 bases). Germline-derived CDR1 and CDR2 are SGHNT and YENEEA. V lost 0 bases and J 1 base, leaving 9 bases between the germline ends. The CDR3 sequence is 15 residues long. In DNA, the CDR3 is TGTGCCAGCAGCTTAGATTTAACAGGGAACACTGAAGCTTTCTTT. Translation: CASSLDLTGNTEAFF.

J is TRBJ2-7 and V is TRBV7-2; 7 bases map to TRBD1. Germline-derived CDR1 and CDR2 are SGHTA and FQGNSA. After removal of 5 bases from V and 9 bases from J, the junction contained 13 bases not matched to a gene. The length of the CDR3 is 14 residues. This chain's CDR3 is CASSPQDRPLAQYF. CDR3 DNA sequence: TGTGCCAGCAGCCCTCAGGACAGGCCCCTGGCGCAGTACTTC.

The rearrangement uses TRBV7-2 and TRBJ1-4; D might be TRBD1 (5 bases). Germline V gives CDR1 SGHTA, CDR2 FQGNSA. Trimming removed 5 bases at V and 6 bases at J, with 25 bases between. This CDR3 is built from 18 residues. CDR3 loop: CASSAVGGGGALHEKLFF. DNA of the CDR3: TGTGCCAGCAGCGCGGTCGGAGGTGGCGGGGCTCTACATGAAAAACTGTTTTTT.

This clone was seen a single time. This chain connects TRBV29-1 to TRBJ2-3, with 10 bases that match TRBD2. V trimming: 4 bases; J trimming: 3 bases; junction bases outside the gene matches: 19. The CDR3 length is 19 residues. CDR1 is SQVTM, CDR2 ANQGSEA, per germline. The CDR3 bases are TGCAGCGTTGCATTTCGGGGGGTTCGGGCTAGCGGGAGAACAGATACGCAGTATTTT. Translation gives CSVAFRGVRASGRTDTQYF.

This rearrangement joins TRBV5-4 to TRBJ1-6, with D unclear. Trimming removed 4 bases from V and 7 bases from J, with 6 bases in between. The germline CDR1 and CDR2 sequences are SGHNT and YYREEE (reference sequence). The CDR3 totals 12 residues. CDR3: CASSPGNSPLHF. The CDR3 DNA is TGTGCCAGCAGCCCAGGAAATTCACCCCTCCACTTT.

The chain couples TRBV29-1 to TRBJ1-5, with 8 bases aligning to TRBD1. CDR3 length: 15 residues. V was clipped by 6 bases and J by 1 base; unmatched bases: 8. Per germline, CDR1 SQVTM and CDR2 ANQGSEA. CDR3 amino acids: CSVYFGTGSNQPQHF. The CDR3 nucleotides are TGCAGCGTCTATTTCGGGACAGGCAGCAATCAGCCCCAGCATTTT.

The chain has TRBV11-2 and TRBJ2-5; the match to TRBD2 covers 8 bases. The CDR3 runs to 17 residues. Germline values: CDR1 SGHAT, CDR2 FQNNGV. The junction had 17 bases not matched to a gene; V was cut back by 6 bases and J by 5 bases. The CDR3 sequence is CASSFYQRGGTRETQYF. The CDR3 bases are TGTGCCAGCAGTTTCTATCAGCGGGGTGGGACTAGGGAGACCCAGTACTTC.

This sequence joins TRBV19 and TRBJ2-5; D is perhaps TRBD2 (5 bases). V lost 7 bases and J 2 bases, leaving 23 bases between the germline ends. This CDR3 contains 17 residues. Germline-derived CDR1 and CDR2 are LNHDA and SQIVND (reference sequence). For the CDR3, the DNA is TGTGCCAGTACGATTGGAGAGCGGACCATAACACAAGAGACCCAGTACTTC. Its translation is CASTIGERTITQETQYF. The complete variable domain, with remaining parts taken from reference TRBV19 and TRBJ2-5, reads DGGITQSPKYLFRKEGQNVTLSCEQNLNHDAMYWYRQDPGQGLRLIYYSQIVNDFQKGDIAEGYSVSREKKESFPLTVTSAQKNPTAFYLCASTIGERTITQETQYFGPGTRLLVL.

The genes are TRBV12-5 and TRBJ1-1, with 8 bases aligning to TRBD1. The ends lost 2 bases at V and 5 bases at J; junction bases unmatched: 4. Germline assignment: CDR1 LGHNT and CDR2 FRNRAP. This CDR3 is 14 amino acids long. Written as DNA, the CDR3 is TGTGCTAGTGGTTTGCAGGGGGCGCGGACTGAAGCTTTCTTT. It specifies CASGLQGARTEAFF.

A few counts support this clone. The chain is built from TRBV29-1 and TRBJ2-1; D is ambiguous. Germline CDR1 reads SQVTM; CDR2 reads ANQGSEA. CDR3 length equals 15 residues. V was pared by 3 bases and J by 1 base, with 13 bases between. CDR3 sequence: CSVEVWESSYNEQFF. DNA of the CDR3: TGCAGCGTTGAGGTGTGGGAAAGTTCCTACAATGAGCAGTTCTTC.

This chain connects TRBV4-2 to TRBJ2-4; the D gene is possibly TRBD2 (5 bases). The germline V gene encodes CDR1 LGHNA and CDR2 YNFKEQ. The CDR3 length is 14 residues. V lost 1 base and J lost 8, with 12 bases in between. This CDR3 is CASSQAATMDIQYF. CDR3 DNA sequence: TGTGCCAGCAGCCAAGCTGCGACTATGGACATTCAGTACTTC.

Sample share makes this clone medium-sized. The junction departs from the called germline gene at one end, perhaps through a read error. The identical CDR3 is also encoded by other nucleotide sequences in the sample. The chain couples TRBV9 to TRBJ2-3; 9 bases are shared with TRBD2. Germline CDR1 is SGDLS and CDR2 is YYNGEE. CDR3 size: 17 residues. The DNA for the CDR3 is TGTGCCCGCAGCGCTCGCGGGGGGGCGGGCTTAGCAGATACGCAGTATTTT. As protein: CARSARGGAGLADTQYF.

This chain connects TRBV30 to TRBJ1-1; D is perhaps TRBD1 (6 bases). Germline-derived CDR1 and CDR2 are GTSNPN and SVGIG (reference sequence). Trimming pared 4 bases from V and 0 bases from J, leaving 15 bases between. The CDR3 is 15 residues long. CDR3 nucleotides: TGTGCCTGGACGTCCCTTGGACAGATGAACACTGAAGCTTTCTTT. Translating gives CAWTSLGQMNTEAFF. Using reference TRBV30 and TRBJ1-1 for the parts outside the CDR3, the full variable domain is SQTIHQWPATLVQPVGSPLSLECTVEGTSNPNLYWYRQAAGRGLQLLFYSVGIGQISSEVPQNLSASRPQDRQFILSSKKLLLSDSGFYLCAWTSLGQMNTEAFFGQGTRLTVV.